This T cell receptor (beta chain) was sequenced in a study of CD8 T cells in Susac syndrome. Trimming left V 6 bases short and J 2 bases short, with 19 bases between. From germline, CDR1 is MNHNY and CDR2 SVGAGI (reference sequence). The CDR3 has 16 residues. CD8+ and CD4+ T cells circulating in blood were sequenced for TCR beta. The individuals used as controls were healthy donors who had been matched for both age and sex. It was negative isolation that provided the CD8+ and CD4+ T cells, whereas TEMRA cells were enriched by FACS. Reverse transcription of roughly 0.45 to 1 ug RNA was carried out with random hexamers. TCRdb fed the immunoSEQ multiplex PCR reads into MiXCR, producing one record per CDR3 protein. The table has 120,000 or so distinct CDR3 sequences, about 96% seen once; the top ten hold roughly 0.12%.

The V gene is TRBV6-6, the J gene TRBJ1-1; D perhaps matches TRBD1 (6 bases). What was sequenced was CD4+ T cells from PBMCs. This clonotype originated in a human donor in good health. CDR3 sequence: CASSRTPDRPNTEAFF. CDR3 nucleotides: TGTGCCAGCAGCCGTACCCCGGACAGACCCAACACTGAAGCTTTCTTT.